This T cell receptor (beta chain) was sequenced in a study of T cells in localized non-small cell lung cancer. Produced via immunoSEQ multiplex PCR; TCRdb's table is partial and in-frame only. The sample has approximately 21,000 clones, about nine tenths seen once; the top ten hold 6.9%. Findings and caveats of the study: Appearances in adjacent lung were noted for a median approximately 50 of the top 100 tumor clones. Highest T cell clonality was seen in uninvolved adjacent lung, surpassing that measured in tumor.

With respect to this clone: Its antigen remains unknown.

CDR3 length equals 14 residues. The ends were cut back, 2 bases at V and 1 base at J, with 6 bases in the middle. In germline, CDR1 is MNHNY, CDR2 SVGAGI (reference sequence). V usage is TRBV6-6 and J usage is TRBJ2-1; D remains unclear. The origin of this receptor is a woman between 35 and 75 years old with stage I lung adenocarcinoma. The material was peripheral blood, obtained before any cancer treatment. Written as DNA, the CDR3 is TGTGCCAGCAGTTACGGAGCTTCCTACAATGAGCAGTTCTTC. Translating gives CASSYGASYNEQFF.